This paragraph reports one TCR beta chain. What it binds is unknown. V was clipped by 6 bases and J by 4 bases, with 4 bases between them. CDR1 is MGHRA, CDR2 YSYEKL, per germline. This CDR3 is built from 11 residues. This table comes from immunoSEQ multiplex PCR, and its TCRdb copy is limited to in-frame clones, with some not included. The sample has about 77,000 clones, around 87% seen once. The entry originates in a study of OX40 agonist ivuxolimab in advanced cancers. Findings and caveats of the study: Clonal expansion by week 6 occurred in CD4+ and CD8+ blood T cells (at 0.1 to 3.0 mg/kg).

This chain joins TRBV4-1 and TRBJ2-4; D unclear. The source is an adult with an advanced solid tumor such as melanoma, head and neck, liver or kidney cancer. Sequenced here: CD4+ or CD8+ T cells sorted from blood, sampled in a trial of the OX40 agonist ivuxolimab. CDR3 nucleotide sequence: TGCGCCAGCAGTTCGAAAAACATTCAGTACTTC. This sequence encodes CASSSKNIQYF.